Listed below are T cell receptor beta chains from one sample, sequenced in a study of T cells after yellow fever vaccination. MiXCR was run by TCRdb on the 5' RACE reads, yielding one entry per CDR3 protein. The repertoire holds about 320,000 distinct CDR3 sequences, with approximately 4% as singletons. Material: PBMCs, obtained 15 days after the yellow fever booster vaccination. Every receptor here comes from a man between 18 and 29 years old who received the YFV17D yellow fever vaccine. CDR3s include the opening cysteine and the closing phenylalanine or tryptophan. A D gene is named only where the DNA matches it firmly. The listing skips clone size in some rows; elsewhere it reads once, few, many or a size class.

v_call,d_call,j_call,clone_size,cdr3_nt,cdr3_aa
TRBV10-3,NA,TRBJ2-1,few,TGTGCCATCAGTGAGATCGAGGCAGGGATCAATGAGCAGTTCTTC,CAISEIEAGINEQFF
TRBV20-1,TRBD1,TRBJ2-2,many,TGCAGTGTTGGACAGGGATTCACCGGGGAGCTGTTTTTT,CSVGQGFTGELFF
TRBV20-1,TRBD1,TRBJ1-2,many,TGCAGTGCTAGCATGGGACAGGGGGCCGGCTACACCTTC,CSASMGQGAGYTF
TRBV7-2,TRBD2,TRBJ2-3,many,TGTGCCAGCAGCGGATGGGGCAGCGGGGAGCACACAGATACGCAGTATTTT,CASSGWGSGEHTDTQYF
TRBV20-1,TRBD2,TRBJ2-5,many,TGCAGTGCTCGGACTAGCGGGGGGCAAGAGACCCAGTACTTC,CSARTSGGQETQYF
TRBV10-3,NA,TRBJ1-1,many,TGTGCCATCAAAATCAGGGTGAACACTGAAGCTTTCTTT,CAIKIRVNTEAFF
TRBV7-2,TRBD2,TRBJ2-1,NA,TGTGCCAGCACCCGGGGGGTAAGCAATGAGCAGTTCTTC,CASTRGVSNEQFF
TRBV5-4,NA,TRBJ1-4,once,TGTGCCAGCAGCTTGATTGGGGAAAAACTGTTTTTT,CASSLIGEKLFF
TRBV5-1,NA,TRBJ2-5,few,TGCGCCAGCAGCCCGGGACCGCCTAGGGAGACCCAGTACTTC,CASSPGPPRETQYF
TRBV13,NA,TRBJ2-2,NA,TGTGCCAGCAGCTTAGGCAGGGGCTACGGGGAGCTGTTTTTT,CASSLGRGYGELFF
TRBV10-3,NA,TRBJ2-5,many,TGTGCCATCAGTGCATCGGGGTCCGGGGAGACCCAGTACTTC,CAISASGSGETQYF
TRBV7-7,TRBD2,TRBJ2-1,few,TGTGCCAGCAGCTTGCTAGCGGGGGGGCCCTACAATGAGCAGTTCTTC,CASSLLAGGPYNEQFF
TRBV30,NA,TRBJ1-1,NA,TGTGCCTGGAGCGACCCCCGTGACAGGGCTTTCTTT,CAWSDPRDRAFF
TRBV7-2,NA,TRBJ1-2,few,TGTGCCAGCAGCCTGACACTAGGGGCGGTACACCGTGGCTACACCTTC,CASSLTLGAVHRGYTF
TRBV4-1,NA,TRBJ2-3,few,TGCGCCAGCAGCCAAGAGGGAAGGGTCACAGATACGCAGTATTTT,CASSQEGRVTDTQYF
TRBV30,NA,TRBJ1-1,many,TGTGCCTGGAGTGTAGGGGTGGGCACTGAAGCTTTCTTT,CAWSVGVGTEAFF
TRBV27,NA,TRBJ1-4,many,TGTGCCAGCAGCGTGGACGGTGGTGAAAAACTGTTTTTT,CASSVDGGEKLFF
TRBV12-3/TRBV12-4,TRBD2,TRBJ2-1,few,TGTGCCAGCAGCTATCGGACTAGCGGGGGGTCCGCCGCTGAGCAGTTCTTC,CASSYRTSGGSAAEQFF
TRBV7-8,NA,TRBJ1-2,many,TGTGCCAGCAGCTCCGGGACTGCCTATGGCTACACCTTC,CASSSGTAYGYTF
TRBV5-1,NA,TRBJ2-7,many,TGCGCCAGCAGCTTGGTTCCAGAGGACGAGCAGTACTTC,CASSLVPEDEQYF
TRBV20-1,NA,TRBJ1-1,few,TGCAGTGCTAGAAGGGGTATGGACACTGAAGCTTTCTTT,CSARRGMDTEAFF
TRBV12-3/TRBV12-4,NA,TRBJ1-5,many,TGTGCCAGCATGAGCCGGGGCCGGGGAAGTAATCAGCCCCAGCATTTT,CASMSRGRGSNQPQHF
TRBV11-2,NA,TRBJ1-1,few,TGTGCCAGCAGCTTCAGGGTTCAGAGCACTGAAGCTTTCTTT,CASSFRVQSTEAFF
TRBV4-1,TRBD1,TRBJ2-1,NA,TGCGCCAGCAGCCAGGGACAGGGCTATTATGAGCAGTTCTTC,CASSQGQGYYEQFF
TRBV4-1,TRBD2,TRBJ2-7,NA,TGCGCCAGCAGCCGCGGGACTAGCGGGGGGTTTTCCTACGAGCAGTACTTC,CASSRGTSGGFSYEQYF
TRBV5-1,NA,TRBJ2-3,many,TGCGCCAGCAGCTTGGCGGCGGGCGGAGATACGCAGTATTTT,CASSLAAGGDTQYF
TRBV20-1,TRBD1,TRBJ2-1,many,TGCAGTGCTAGTGGATGGACAGGGGGGACTGAGCAGTTCTTC,CSASGWTGGTEQFF
TRBV11-2,NA,TRBJ2-2,NA,TGTGCCAGCTATGGGTGGCCCGCCTCCACCGGGGAGCTGTTTTTT,CASYGWPASTGELFF
TRBV28,NA,TRBJ2-1,few,TGTGCCAGCAGTTTGGCCACGACAGGACGGGGTGGGGAGCAGTTCTTC,CASSLATTGRGGEQFF
TRBV20-1,NA,TRBJ2-1,many,TGCAGTGCTACTTCCCCGAGGACAGCCAGCAATGAGCAGTTCTTC,CSATSPRTASNEQFF
TRBV5-1,TRBD2,TRBJ2-5,many,TGCGCCAGCAGCTTGGCCGGGACTAGCGATGAGACCCAGTACTTC,CASSLAGTSDETQYF
TRBV7-6,TRBD1,TRBJ2-2,many,TGTGCCAGCAGCTCCCCGACAGGGTCCCCCGGGGAGCTGTTTTTT,CASSSPTGSPGELFF
TRBV12-3/TRBV12-4,NA,TRBJ2-3,many,TGTGCCAGCAGTCGGGACTTCACAGATACGCAGTATTTT,CASSRDFTDTQYF
TRBV6-5,NA,TRBJ2-2,few,TGTGCCAGCAGTTACTCACGGCACACCGGGGAGCTGTTTTTT,CASSYSRHTGELFF
TRBV4-3,TRBD2,TRBJ2-3,NA,TGCGCCAGCAGCCATTTGTTAGCGGGGGGGAGCACAGATACGCAGTATTTT,CASSHLLAGGSTDTQYF
TRBV5-1,NA,TRBJ1-4,many,TGCGCCAGCAGCGGGACGGATAATGAAAAACTGTTTTTT,CASSGTDNEKLFF
TRBV5-1,NA,TRBJ2-5,NA,TGCGCCAGCAGCTGGGACCCACTGGTAGGAGAGACCCAGTACTTC,CASSWDPLVGETQYF
TRBV18,TRBD2,TRBJ2-1,NA,TGTGCCAGCGCCCTAGCGGGGATTGGCGAGCAGTTCTTC,CASALAGIGEQFF
TRBV10-3,TRBD1,TRBJ1-2,few,TGTGCCATCAGGGACAGGGAGGCTAACTATGGCTACACCTTC,CAIRDREANYGYTF
TRBV6-6,TRBD1,TRBJ1-2,many,TGTGCCAGCAGTTACGAGACAGGGGACTACTATGGCTACACCTTC,CASSYETGDYYGYTF
TRBV6-2/TRBV6-3,NA,TRBJ1-2,few,TGTGCCAGCAGGGGGTCGGGCTACACCTTC,CASRGSGYTF
TRBV6-2/TRBV6-3,NA,TRBJ1-5,NA,TGTGCCAGCAGTCCTGACCGATATCAGCCCCAGCATTTT,CASSPDRYQPQHF
TRBV5-1,NA,TRBJ2-5,NA,TGCGCCAGCAGCTTCCAGAATAGGGGCCAAGAGACCCAGTACTTC,CASSFQNRGQETQYF
TRBV19,TRBD1,TRBJ2-2,few,TGTGCCAGTACACGACAGGGCGGGGAGCTGTTTTTT,CASTRQGGELFF
TRBV4-3,NA,TRBJ1-2,many,TGCGCCAGCAGCCCAGCAGGGATGGACTATGGCTACACCTTC,CASSPAGMDYGYTF
TRBV5-1,NA,TRBJ2-1,many,TGCGCCAGCAGCTATCGGACGACAGATGAGCAGTTCTTC,CASSYRTTDEQFF
TRBV5-1,TRBD2,TRBJ2-7,few,TGCGCCAGCAGCTTGGTCCTAGCGGGGGGAAACGAGCAGTACTTC,CASSLVLAGGNEQYF
TRBV7-8,TRBD1,TRBJ2-5,many,TGTGCCAGCAGCTTCTCCCCGACAGGGGAGACCCAGTACTTC,CASSFSPTGETQYF
TRBV18,TRBD1,TRBJ2-2,NA,TGTGCCAGCTCACCGGGACAGCTCACCGGGGAGCTGTTTTTT,CASSPGQLTGELFF
TRBV7-8,NA,TRBJ2-1,many,TGTGCCAGCAGATTTCAAGCAGGGATCCACAATGAGCAGTTCTTC,CASRFQAGIHNEQFF
TRBV11-2,TRBD2,TRBJ2-3,many,TGTGCCAGCAGCTTAGGCCCGACTAGCGGGGGTTCGCAGTATTTT,CASSLGPTSGGSQYF
TRBV7-2,NA,TRBJ2-1,NA,TGTGCCAGCAGCTTAGTGGAGGGTCAGGAGCAGTTCTTC,CASSLVEGQEQFF
TRBV5-1,TRBD2,TRBJ2-3,NA,TGCGCCAGCAGCCCCCCGCTAGCGGGGGAGGCAGATACGCAGTATTTT,CASSPPLAGEADTQYF
TRBV28,NA,TRBJ2-1,NA,TGTGCCAGCAGTTCGTTCCTATGCGAGTTGGAGCAGTTCTTC,CASSSFLCELEQFF
TRBV20-1,TRBD2,TRBJ2-2,NA,TGCAGTGCTAGGGGGTCGGGGGGGCGCGCCACCGGGGAGCTGTTTTTT,CSARGSGGRATGELFF
TRBV20-1,TRBD1,TRBJ1-5,NA,TGCAGTGGAAGACAGGGTGGGATTCAGCCCCAGCATTTT,CSGRQGGIQPQHF
TRBV7-2,NA,TRBJ1-2,many,TGTGCCAGCAGCCCAGACAAGAACTATGGCTACACCTTC,CASSPDKNYGYTF
TRBV29-1,NA,TRBJ2-7,few,TGCAGCGTTGCCGGGGGCAGCTTCTACGAGCAGTACTTC,CSVAGGSFYEQYF
TRBV20-1,NA,TRBJ2-5,many,TGCAGTGCTAGCCGGGACGGCGATCGGACCCAGTACTTC,CSASRDGDRTQYF
TRBV10-3,NA,TRBJ2-7,many,TGTGCCATCAGTCAGCAGGGGACCTACGAGCAGTACTTC,CAISQQGTYEQYF